Listed below are T cell receptor beta chains from one sample, sequenced in a study of shared clonotypes between healthy human individuals. The repertoire was sequenced with immunoSEQ multiplex PCR; TCRdb's copy has only in-frame clones and lacks some. This sample yields over 2 million clones, of which about nine tenths are seen a single time; roughly 0.34% belongs to the top ten. Sequences were obtained from naive CD4+ T cells from PBMCs. Receptor source: a man between 18 and 35 years old in good health. Some clones in this sample may be carry-over from other donors' samples. Each CDR3 is given with its conserved first and last residue. Fields, in order: V gene, J gene, clone size, D gene, CDR3 length, CDR3 protein, CDR3 DNA. A D gene is named only where the DNA matches it firmly. A row's size may be missing; if present it is once, few, many or a size class.

TRBV7-2	TRBJ2-1	NA	TRBD2	16	CASSLVPGGPGYEQFF	TGTGCCAGCAGCTTAGTCCCGGGAGGGCCTGGGTATGAGCAGTTCTTC
TRBV27	TRBJ2-7	NA	NA	16	CASSLSLYAGSYEQYF	TGTGCCAGCAGTTTATCTCTCTATGCAGGGTCCTACGAGCAGTACTTC
TRBV18	TRBJ2-1	NA	TRBD2	15	CASSRLAGVYNEQFF	TGTGCCAGCTCACGACTAGCGGGAGTGTACAATGAGCAGTTCTTC
TRBV11-2	TRBJ1-2	once	NA	13	CASSLDTGRGYTF	TGTGCCAGCAGCTTAGATACCGGGAGGGGCTACACCTTC
TRBV7-6	TRBJ1-1	NA	TRBD1	15	CASSLLGTGITEAFF	TGTGCCAGCAGCTTGCTTGGGACAGGTATTACTGAAGCTTTCTTT
TRBV5-1	TRBJ1-2	NA	NA	13	CASSSEMRGGYTF	TGCGCCAGCAGCTCCGAAATGCGGGGTGGCTACACCTTC
TRBV7-2	TRBJ2-6	NA	NA	19	CASSVYRVSTSSGANVLTF	TGTGCCAGCAGCGTATACCGGGTCTCTACGTCCTCTGGGGCCAACGTCCTGACTTTC
TRBV5-1	TRBJ2-5	NA	TRBD2	15	CASSTGLAGVETQYF	TGCGCCAGCAGCACGGGACTAGCGGGAGTCGAGACCCAGTACTTC
TRBV2	TRBJ2-7	NA	NA	14	CAISQGYPSYEQYF	TGTGCCATTTCGCAGGGGTACCCTTCCTACGAGCAGTACTTC
TRBV9	TRBJ1-1	NA	NA	15	CASSVSGFVGTEAFF	TGTGCCAGCAGCGTCTCCGGATTTGTGGGAACTGAAGCTTTCTTT
TRBV28	TRBJ2-7	NA	TRBD1	16	CASNLAGTGIGYEQYF	TGTGCCAGCAACCTTGCCGGGACAGGGATAGGCTACGAGCAGTACTTC
TRBV30	TRBJ1-2	few	TRBD1	14	CAWGRDRVNYGYTF	TGTGCCTGGGGCCGGGACAGGGTCAACTATGGCTACACCTTC
TRBV5-1	TRBJ1-4	NA	TRBD1	15	CASSLGVTGGEKLFF	TGCGCCAGCAGCTTGGGCGTTACAGGGGGTGAAAAACTGTTTTTT
TRBV5-1	TRBJ2-1	NA	NA	16	CASSLYTSSSYNEQFF	TGCGCCAGCAGCTTATACACATCGAGCTCCTACAATGAGCAGTTCTTC
TRBV27	TRBJ1-1	few	NA	15	CASSPPGAGNTEAFF	TGTGCCAGCAGTCCCCCCGGGGCCGGGAACACTGAAGCTTTCTTT
TRBV11-3	TRBJ2-1	NA	NA	14	CASSSGLSYNEQFF	TGTGCCAGCAGCTCGGGACTGTCCTACAATGAGCAGTTCTTC
TRBV29-1	TRBJ2-7	NA	NA	13	CSVGGRLSYEQYF	TGCAGCGTTGGAGGCCGGCTTTCCTACGAGCAGTACTTC
TRBV6-5	TRBJ1-2	once	TRBD1	15	CASSYSGQTSYGYTF	TGTGCCAGCAGTTACTCGGGACAGACTAGCTATGGCTACACCTTC
TRBV2	TRBJ2-5	NA	TRBD2	16	CASSGTSGRGQETQYF	TGTGCCAGCAGTGGGACTAGCGGGAGAGGGCAAGAGACCCAGTACTTC
TRBV7-2	TRBJ2-7	NA	TRBD1	14	CASSERGRSYEQYF	TGTGCCAGCAGCGAGAGGGGGCGGTCCTACGAGCAGTACTTC
TRBV7-9	TRBJ2-1	NA	TRBD2	14	CASSSRAGNNEQFF	TGTGCCAGCAGCTCGAGAGCGGGAAACAATGAGCAGTTCTTC
TRBV2	TRBJ1-6	NA	NA	14	CASSQTQINSPLHF	TGTGCCAGCAGTCAGACCCAAATTAATTCACCCCTCCACTTT
TRBV6-5	TRBJ2-3	NA	TRBD2	16	CASSYVQRGFTDTQYF	TGTGCCAGCAGTTACGTACAGCGGGGGTTCACAGATACGCAGTATTTT
TRBV15	TRBJ2-5	NA	NA	16	CATSRAAGGGSETQYF	TGTGCCACCAGCAGAGCAGCCGGTGGGGGGTCGGAGACCCAGTACTTC
TRBV2	TRBJ1-1	NA	NA	14	CASSLGSGDAEAFF	TGTGCCAGCAGTCTGGGGTCCGGGGACGCTGAAGCTTTCTTT
TRBV10-1	TRBJ2-7	NA	TRBD1	16	CASSDRGTGEPYEQYF	TGCGCCAGCAGTGACCGAGGGACAGGGGAACCCTACGAGCAGTACTTC